Presented here are 29 T cell receptor beta chains from one specimen sequenced in a study of regulatory T cells in long-lasting Graves disease. The time point here: persistent/refractory GD, antithyroid drugs over 5 years with positive TRAb. Making the TCR library involved RNA that had been extracted from PBMCs. Construction of the TCR beta libraries employed iRepertoire HTBI primers in conjunction with Arm-PCR of CDR3 regions. TCRdb called the multiplex PCR reads again in MiXCR, with one record for every CDR3 protein. In the table there are over 650,000 distinct CDR3 sequences, approximately 29% of which are singletons. The sample in question was peripheral blood mononuclear cells (PBMCs), obtained when the disease was refractory, from a patient treated with antithyroid drugs. The receptors come from a female donor with Graves disease.

This chain connects TRBV10-1 to TRBJ1-2; no clear D. The length of the CDR3 is 11 residues. The germline V gene encodes CDR1 WNHNN and CDR2 SYGVQD (reference sequence). V lost 3 bases and J lost 8, with 7 bases in between. The CDR3: CASSDGSGYTF. DNA for the CDR3: TGCGCCAGCAGTGACGGCTCGGGCTACACCTTC.

V is TRBV11-2 and J is TRBJ2-7; TRBD1 aligns across 10 bases. Germline CDR1 reads SGHAT; CDR2 reads FQNNGV. Trimming at V came to 5 bases and at J to 2 bases, leaving 6 bases not matched to a gene. The CDR3 covers 15 residues. The CDR3 reads CASSKGQGGPYEQYF. The CDR3 DNA is TGTGCCAGCAGCAAAGGACAGGGGGGCCCCTACGAGCAGTACTTC.

The chain uses TRBV6-2 or TRBV6-3 and TRBJ2-3, with TRBD2 matching over 7 bases. Germline trimming cut 6 bases from V and 2 bases from J; bases unmatched to any gene: 8. Germline V gene lookup returns CDR1 MNHEY and CDR2 SVGEGT. This CDR3 region has 15 residues. In DNA form, the CDR3 reads TGTGCCAGCAGAGGACTAGGCCGTTCCACAGATACGCAGTATTTT. Protein sequence: CASRGLGRSTDTQYF.

J is TRBJ2-2 and V is TRBV27, with D perhaps matching TRBD2 (6 bases). The ends were cut back, 5 bases at V and 5 bases at J, with 9 bases in the middle. The CDR3 has 13 amino acids. From germline, CDR1 is MNHEY and CDR2 SMNVEV (reference sequence). The DNA for the CDR3 is TGTGCCAGCAGTGTTCGGGGGACCGGGGAGCTGTTTTTT. Translated: CASSVRGTGELFF.

The sample holds a few counts of this clonotype. The rearrangement uses TRBV14 and TRBJ1-1; no clear D gene. This CDR3 has 18 residues. Germline loops: CDR1 SGHDN, CDR2 FVKESK. Trimming removed 0 bases from V and 1 base from J, with 18 bases in between. The CDR3 region has the DNA TGTGCCAGCAGCCAAGATTCGCGGCAAGGACGGAAGAACACTGAAGCTTTCTTT. Translated: CASSQDSRQGRKNTEAFF.

The J gene is TRBJ1-2, the V gene TRBV30; no clear D. Trimming took off 0 bases at V and 6 bases at J, with 11 bases between the two ends. CDR1 GTSNPN and CDR2 SVGIG come from the germline V gene (reference sequence). The CDR3 is made up of 13 amino acids. The CDR3 sequence is CAWSVWGGDGYTF. For the CDR3, the DNA is TGTGCCTGGAGTGTGTGGGGTGGGGATGGCTACACCTTC. The full variable domain, in which reference TRBV30 and TRBJ1-2 provide the parts outside the CDR3, is SQTIHQWPATLVQPVGSPLSLECTVEGTSNPNLYWYRQAAGRGLQLLFYSVGIGQISSEVPQNLSASRPQDRQFILSSKKLLLSDSGFYLCAWSVWGGDGYTFGSGTRLTVV.

The V and J genes are TRBV12-3 or TRBV12-4 and TRBJ1-3; a possible D gene is TRBD1 (6 bases). The V end was cut by 7 bases, the J end by 3 bases, with 16 bases between. This CDR3 comprises 15 residues. In nucleotides, the CDR3 is TGTGCCAGCAACATAGGGGGGACGGTTGGAAACACCATATATTTT. Its protein is CASNIGGTVGNTIYF.

The chain couples TRBV27 to TRBJ1-1; tentatively, D is TRBD1 (5 bases). Looked up from germline, CDR1 is MNHEY and CDR2 is SMNVEV (reference sequence). Trimming pared 10 bases from V and 2 bases from J, leaving 17 bases between. CDR3 length: 14 residues. The CDR3 sequence is CATAQGIFNTEAFF. CDR3 sequence (DNA): TGTGCCACCGCCCAGGGTATATTTAACACTGAAGCTTTCTTT.

At least ten counts were recorded for this clonotype. The genes are TRBV6-1 and TRBJ2-5, with D hard to call. The germline gives CDR1 MNHNS, CDR2 SASEGT. The V and J ends lost 6 bases and 5 bases respectively, with 7 bases between them. The CDR3 is 11 residues long. The CDR3 sequence: CASRLGETQYF. The CDR3 DNA sequence: TGTGCCAGCAGGTTAGGGGAGACCCAGTACTTC.

This chain links TRBV11-2 with TRBJ1-2; 8 bases agree with TRBD1. V shed 8 bases and J 8 bases; nucleotides not matched to a gene: 13. This CDR3 region has 14 residues. Germline assignment: CDR1 SGHAT and CDR2 FQNNGV. CDR3 in amino acids: CASGSDRAPDGYTF. CDR3 DNA sequence: TGTGCCAGCGGCTCGGACAGGGCCCCTGACGGCTACACCTTC.

The rearrangement joins TRBV30 to TRBJ1-2, with D unresolved. From germline, CDR1 is GTSNPN and CDR2 SVGIG (reference sequence). V lost 3 bases and J lost 3, with 17 bases in between. The CDR3 loop spans 15 amino acids. CDR3 sequence: CAWRRGGGNHYGYTF. The DNA of the CDR3 is TGTGCCTGGAGACGCGGAGGTGGAAACCACTATGGCTACACCTTC.

This clonotype was counted a few times. V gene TRBV9 combines with J gene TRBJ1-1, with 8 nucleotides matching TRBD1. Germline V gene lookup returns CDR1 SGDLS and CDR2 YYNGEE. J was trimmed by 1 base and V by 3 bases; bases with no gene match: 5. The CDR3 runs to 15 residues. Written as DNA, the CDR3 is TGTGCCAGCAGCGGTATGACAGGGGAGAACACTGAAGCTTTCTTT. Residues: CASSGMTGENTEAFF. Variable domain in full (rest from reference TRBV9 and TRBJ1-1): DSGVTQTPKHLITATGQRVTLRCSPRSGDLSVYWYQQSLDQGLQFLIQYYNGEERAKGNILERFSAQQFPDLHSELNLSSLELGDSALYFCASSGMTGENTEAFFGQGTRLTVV.

This chain uses TRBV7-9 with TRBJ2-5, with 7 bases that match TRBD1. Trimming cost V 5 bases and J 7 bases; bases outside gene matches: 7. CDR1 SEHNR and CDR2 FQNEAQ come from the germline V gene (reference sequence). This CDR3 is 13 amino acids long. The CDR3 DNA sequence: TGTGCCAGCAGCACGACAGGGCCCGGGACCCAGTACTTC. It yields the protein CASSTTGPGTQYF.

This sequence joins TRBV7-9 and TRBJ1-2; D gene ambiguous. Germline assignment: CDR1 SEHNR and CDR2 FQNEAQ (reference sequence). Trimming shortened V by 1 base and J by 8 bases, and 8 bases separated the two germline ends. CDR3 length equals 12 residues. As DNA, the CDR3 is TGTGCCAGCAGCTTAGAAACGTCCGGCTACACCTTC. It encodes CASSLETSGYTF.

The chain couples TRBV20-1 to TRBJ1-1; weak D call: TRBD1 (5 bases). Trimming removed 5 bases at V and 12 bases at J, with 13 bases between. The CDR3 runs to 10 residues. Germline CDR1 DFQATT, CDR2 SNEGSKA (reference sequence). The CDR3 region has the DNA TGCAGTGCTCAGGGCAGGCTGTCTTTCTTT. Translated, it gives CSAQGRLSFF.

CDR3 bases: TGTGCCAGCAGCCCAGGGGACGCCTCCTACGAGCAGTACTTC. Protein: CASSPGDASYEQYF. The rearrangement links TRBV11-2 to TRBJ2-7, with D possibly TRBD1 on 6 matching bases. The CDR3 totals 14 residues. Germline V gives CDR1 SGHAT, CDR2 FQNNGV. V was shortened by 5 bases and J by 0 bases, with 11 bases between the two germline ends.

This rearrangement joins TRBV30 to TRBJ1-1; D remains unclear. V lost 4 bases, J lost 5 bases, and 8 bases lay in between. The CDR3 length is 11 residues. Germline loops: CDR1 GTSNPN, CDR2 SVGIG (reference sequence). The CDR3 protein is CAWILGTEAFF. The CDR3 DNA reads as TGTGCCTGGATATTGGGAACTGAAGCTTTCTTT.

This clonotype was picked up many times. This chain joins TRBV12-3 or TRBV12-4 and TRBJ1-1, with TRBD1 matching 8 bases. The CDR3 is 14 residues long. V lost 2 bases to trimming and J lost 4 bases; unmatched junction nucleotides: 3. CDR3 DNA: TGTGCCAGCAGTTTACAGGGGGCGAGCACTGAAGCTTTCTTT. This sequence encodes CASSLQGASTEAFF.

This clonotype was counted a single time. V and J are TRBV19 and TRBJ1-1; D remains unclear. V was trimmed by 7 bases and J by 2 bases, leaving 8 bases between them. This CDR3 comprises 12 residues. Germline V CDR1 and CDR2: LNHDA, SQIVND (reference sequence). The CDR3 loop is CASNQVNTEAFF. The CDR3 nucleotides read TGTGCCAGTAACCAGGTCAACACTGAAGCTTTCTTT.

This clonotype was counted only a few times. The chain uses TRBV12-3 or TRBV12-4 and TRBJ2-1; D gene unclear. CDR3 length equals 12 residues. With 5 bases removed from V and 13 bases from J, the gap between germline ends came to 15 bases. CDR3: CASSSLGLPQFF. In nucleotides, the CDR3 is TGTGCCAGCAGTAGCCTGGGATTACCACAGTTCTTC.

This clonotype was picked up a small number of times. The V and J genes are TRBV6-1 and TRBJ1-1; 10 nucleotides match TRBD1. V shed 8 bases, J shed 0 bases, and the junction held 6 bases outside the gene matches. Germline CDR1 and CDR2: MNHNS and SASEGT. The CDR3 is made up of 15 amino acids. The CDR3 here is CASVEGQGMNTEAFF. The CDR3 coding sequence is TGTGCCAGCGTGGAGGGACAGGGGATGAACACTGAAGCTTTCTTT.

This clonotype was picked up many times. CDR3 region: CASSLLGDNSPLHF. The CDR3 DNA sequence: TGTGCCAGCAGTTTACTGGGGGATAATTCACCCCTCCACTTT. This chain connects TRBV28 to TRBJ1-6, with D perhaps TRBD1 (5 bases). Germline loops: CDR1 MDHEN, CDR2 SYDVKM. This CDR3 has 14 residues. V lost 2 bases to trimming and J lost 5 bases, with 7 bases between them.

Turning to this clonotype: An end of the junction differs from the germline gene, which may be a read error. CDR3 loop: CASSLRMGDRVQETQYF. In DNA form, the CDR3 reads TGTGCCAGCAGTCTTAGGATGGGGGACAGGGTGCAAGAGACCCAGTACTTC. The V and J genes are TRBV10-1 and TRBJ2-5; 9 bases match TRBD1. The germline V gene has CDR1 WNHNN and CDR2 SYGVQD (reference sequence). The CDR3 extends over 17 amino acids.

This clonotype appeared a few times. The V and J genes are TRBV15 and TRBJ2-5; D is undetermined. Trimming removed 3 bases at V and 5 bases at J, with 16 bases between. The CDR3 is 15 amino acids. Germline V CDR1 and CDR2: LNHNV, YYDKDF (reference sequence). The CDR3 coding sequence is TGTGCCACCAGCAGTATACGGTTCTCAAGGGAGACCCAGTACTTC. Translating it yields CATSSIRFSRETQYF.

This clonotype was seen once. The V and J genes are TRBV11-2 and TRBJ2-1; D call uncertain. The germline V and J ends were trimmed by 3 bases and 9 bases, with 6 bases remaining between them. The CDR3 extends over 11 amino acids. Germline CDR1 is SGHAT and CDR2 is FQNNGV. CDR3 amino acids: CASSLLVEQFF. For the CDR3, the DNA is TGTGCCAGCAGCTTGTTGGTTGAGCAGTTCTTC. Combining the CDR3 with reference TRBV11-2 and TRBJ2-1 gives the whole variable domain EAGVAQSPRYKIIEKRQSVAFWCNPISGHATLYWYQQILGQGPKLLIQFQNNGVVDDSQLPKDRFSAERLKGVDSTLKIQPAKLEDSAVYLCASSLLVEQFFGPGTRLTVL.

The rearrangement links TRBV28 to TRBJ1-1, with TRBD1 identical over 10 bases. With 8 bases clipped from V and 4 bases from J, the junction kept 10 bases outside the gene matches. The germline V gene encodes CDR1 MDHEN and CDR2 SYDVKM. CDR3 length equals 15 residues. Written as DNA, the CDR3 is TGTGCCAGCCCTCCGACAGGGGGCGGATTCACTGAAGCTTTCTTT. It translates to CASPPTGGGFTEAFF.

V is TRBV5-5 and J is TRBJ1-5; D unclear. The CDR3 spans 14 residues. The germline CDR1 and CDR2 sequences are SGHKS and YYEKEE (reference sequence). Trimming took 0 bases from V and 6 from J, leaving 10 bases between them. CDR3 loop: CASSLGTRGQPQHF. In DNA, the CDR3 is TGTGCCAGCAGCTTGGGGACGCGAGGTCAGCCCCAGCATTTT.

In this sample, this clonotype turned up a few times. V usage is TRBV5-1 and J usage is TRBJ1-3; the D is unclear. Germline CDR1 reads SGHRS; CDR2 reads YFSETQ. V lost 0 bases and J lost 0, with 10 bases in between. CDR3 length equals 16 residues. The CDR3 loop reads CASSLAPGLSGNTIYF. DNA of the CDR3: TGCGCCAGCAGCTTGGCGCCAGGCCTCTCTGGAAACACCATATATTTT.

V gene TRBV15 combines with J gene TRBJ2-5; possible D gene TRBD1, 6 bases. The V gene lost 2 bases and the J gene lost 9 bases, with 10 bases spanning the gap. The CDR3 loop spans 12 amino acids. Germline loops: CDR1 LNHNV, CDR2 YYDKDF (reference sequence). The CDR3 reads CATSRPKGAQYF. CDR3 in DNA: TGTGCCACCAGCAGACCCAAGGGGGCCCAGTACTTC. Supplemented by reference TRBV15 and TRBJ2-5, the full variable domain reads DAMVIQNPRYQVTQFGKPVTLSCSQTLNHNVMYWYQQKSSQAPKLLFHYYDKDFNNEADTPDNFQSRRPNTSFCFLDIRSPGLGDTAMYLCATSRPKGAQYFGPGTRLLVL.